One sample yielded the 30 T cell receptor beta chains listed below, sequenced in a study of cytomegalovirus exposure and HLA in healthy donors (dated by TCRdb to 2016 to 2017). Libraries were built with the immunoSEQ multiplex PCR assay. A mixture of 60 forward primers for TCR Vbeta segments and 13 reverse primers for TCR Jbeta segments was used in the multiplex PCR. TCRdb stores this immuneACCESS table with in-frame sequences only. Part of the clones is absent; in the studies checked, under half of the shortfall reflects unresolved V genes, and no reason is known for the rest. The sample table holds around 140,000 clones, of which approximately 79% were seen once. Together, the top ten hold approximately 4% of the sample. Sequencing input: PBMCs. All receptors come from a man between 45 and 60 years old in good health and CMV-seropositive.

CDR3 nucleotides: TGTGCCAGCGTCGGGGGTGAGCTAGCCAAAAACATTCAGTACTTC. Residues: CASVGGELAKNIQYF. The chain has TRBV7-2 and TRBJ2-4, with D tentatively TRBD2 (6 bases). The CDR3 runs 15 residues. Germline V CDR1 and CDR2: SGHTA, FQGNSA. The V and J ends lost 8 bases and 0 bases respectively, with 14 bases between them.

In its sample, this clone was seen a few times. Here the CDR3 DNA reads TGTGCCAGCAGCTTAGTCGGGACTGGGGAGACCCAGTACTTC. It is translated as CASSLVGTGETQYF. This chain uses TRBV7-6 with TRBJ2-5, with a tentative D call TRBD2 (6 bases). Germline assignment: CDR1 SGHVS and CDR2 FNYEAQ. Trimming took off 1 base at V and 5 bases at J, with 11 bases between the two ends. The CDR3 runs to 14 residues.

This clone has ten or more counts. The chain uses TRBV6-5 and TRBJ1-1; D perhaps matches TRBD1 (6 bases). CDR1 is MNHEY, CDR2 SVGAGI, per germline. The V gene lost 6 bases and the J gene lost 6 bases, with 20 bases spanning the gap. The CDR3 covers 15 residues. The CDR3 sequence is CASRKSGAFRAEAFF. For the CDR3, the DNA is TGTGCCAGCAGAAAATCAGGGGCGTTTCGCGCTGAAGCTTTCTTT.

This clone showed up just a few times. The chain recombines TRBV7-2 with TRBJ2-7, with D hard to call. Germline assignment: CDR1 SGHTA and CDR2 FQGNSA. V shed 2 bases and J shed 2 bases, with 4 bases lying between them. The CDR3 covers 12 residues. In DNA form, the CDR3 reads TGTGCCAGCAGCTTATCCACCTACGAGCAGTACTTC. It encodes CASSLSTYEQYF.

The V and J genes are TRBV4-3 and TRBJ1-1; the match to TRBD1 covers 7 bases. The CDR3 spans 14 residues. After removal of 4 bases from V and 4 bases from J, the junction contained 6 bases not matched to a gene. Germline CDR1 and CDR2: LGHNA and YSLEER. The CDR3 bases are TGCGCCAGCAGCCTGACAGGGCCAGGCACTGAAGCTTTCTTT. This translates into CASSLTGPGTEAFF.

The CDR3 sequence is CASSLLTGELFF. The CDR3 DNA follows: TGCGCCAGCAGCTTGCTCACCGGGGAGCTGTTTTTT. This chain links TRBV5-1 with TRBJ2-2; D ambiguous. This CDR3 region has 12 residues. V gave up 1 base and J gave up 4 bases, with 2 bases separating them. CDR1 is SGHRS, CDR2 YFSETQ, per germline.

This chain connects TRBV7-8 to TRBJ1-3; tentative D call: TRBD1 (5 bases). V gave up 1 base and J gave up 4 bases, with 14 bases separating them. Per germline, CDR1 SGHVS and CDR2 FQNEAQ. The CDR3 has 16 residues. CDR3 nucleotides: TGTGCCAGCAGCTTAGGGCTCAGGGATACAGGAAACACCATATATTTT. Amino acid sequence: CASSLGLRDTGNTIYF.

The genes are TRBV7-3 and TRBJ2-7; tentatively, D is TRBD1 (5 bases). The V end was cut by 6 bases, the J end by 3 bases, with 12 bases between. CDR1 and CDR2 from the germline V gene are SGHTA and FQGTGA. This CDR3 has 13 amino acids. CDR3 residues: CASRKGSGYEQYF. The DNA of the CDR3 is TGTGCCAGCAGGAAGGGGTCGGGCTACGAGCAGTACTTC.

The genes are TRBV7-2 and TRBJ2-2, with 8 bases fitting TRBD1. After removal of 6 bases from V and 1 base from J, the junction contained 4 bases not matched to a gene. The CDR3 consists of 15 residues. Germline V gene lookup returns CDR1 SGHTA and CDR2 FQGNSA. The CDR3 DNA is TGTGCCAGCAGACCCGGGACAGGGAACACCGGGGAGCTGTTTTTT. Translating it yields CASRPGTGNTGELFF.

The chain links TRBV6-5 to TRBJ1-6; D remains unclear. This CDR3 comprises 14 residues. Per the germline V gene, CDR1 is MNHEY and CDR2 is SVGAGI. Trimming pared 2 bases from V and 9 bases from J, leaving 11 bases between. Here the CDR3 reads CASSYRGSGSPLHF. In DNA, the CDR3 is TGTGCCAGCAGTTACCGAGGCAGTGGTTCACCCCTCCACTTT.

The chain recombines TRBV14 with TRBJ2-7; TRBD1 agrees at 8 bases. The trim removed 1 base at V and 6 bases at J, leaving 2 bases unmatched. Germline lookup yields CDR1 SGHDN and CDR2 FVKESK. The CDR3 runs 13 residues. The CDR3 DNA reads TGTGCCAGCAGCCAAGGGACAGGGACCGAGCAGTACTTC. It is translated as CASSQGTGTEQYF. Full variable domain (missing parts from reference TRBV14 and TRBJ2-7): EAGVTQFPSHSVIEKGQTVTLRCDPISGHDNLYWYRRVMGKEIKFLLHFVKESKQDESGMPNNRFLAERTGGTYSTLKVQPAELEDSGVYFCASSQGTGTEQYFGPGTRLTVT.

The CDR3 protein is CSGREGGYNEQFF. CDR3 bases: TGCAGCGGTCGGGAGGGAGGCTACAATGAGCAGTTCTTC. The chain uses TRBV29-1 and TRBJ2-1; TRBD2 aligns across 8 bases. The CDR3 length is 13 residues. After removal of 7 bases from V and 3 bases from J, the junction contained 5 bases not matched to a gene. Germline V gives CDR1 SQVTM, CDR2 ANQGSEA.

The chain employs TRBV9 and TRBJ1-5; D might be TRBD1 (5 bases). CDR1 is SGDLS, CDR2 YYNGEE, per germline. This CDR3 has 15 residues. V was pared by 0 bases and J by 6 bases, with 13 bases between. This CDR3 reads CASSVGGSQGQPQHF. The CDR3 DNA reads TGTGCCAGCAGCGTAGGTGGGTCCCAGGGTCAGCCCCAGCATTTT. The variable domain in full, with the rest retrieved from reference TRBV9 and TRBJ1-5, is DSGVTQTPKHLITATGQRVTLRCSPRSGDLSVYWYQQSLDQGLQFLIQYYNGEERAKGNILERFSAQQFPDLHSELNLSSLELGDSALYFCASSVGGSQGQPQHFGDGTRLSIL.

The chain links TRBV19 to TRBJ1-2; 8 bases are shared with TRBD1. V lost 6 bases and J lost 3; bases outside the gene matches: 6. Germline CDR1 reads LNHDA; CDR2 reads SQIVND (reference sequence). The CDR3 length is 14 residues. CDR3 in DNA: TGTGCCAGTAGGCCAGGGGGCTTTGACTATGGCTACACCTTC. Translation: CASRPGGFDYGYTF.

The chain links TRBV27 to TRBJ2-2; TRBD2 agrees at 14 bases. Trimming cost V 5 bases and J 10 bases; bases outside gene matches: 6. The CDR3 runs 15 residues. Looked up from germline, CDR1 is MNHEY and CDR2 is SMNVEV (reference sequence). CDR3 DNA sequence: TGTGCCAGCAGTCCGAGACTAGCGGGGGGGCAGGAGCTGTTTTTT. The encoded protein is CASSPRLAGGQELFF.

The rearrangement joins TRBV2 to TRBJ2-6, with TRBD1 matching over 7 bases. V lost 9 bases, J lost 4 bases, and 6 bases stayed unmatched. This CDR3 comprises 14 residues. Looked up from germline, CDR1 is SNHLY and CDR2 is FYNNEI. In nucleotides, the CDR3 is TGTGCCAGTAGGACAGGTCCCGGGGCCAACGTCCTGACTTTC. Translation gives CASRTGPGANVLTF.

The gene calls are TRBV5-1 and TRBJ2-7; 10 positions agree with TRBD1. V was clipped by 4 bases and J by 3 bases; unmatched bases: 10. The CDR3 covers 16 residues. CDR1 is SGHRS and CDR2 is YFSETQ in the germline V gene. CDR3 DNA: TGCGCCAGCAGCCCGAGAGGCGGGACAGGGGACTACGAGCAGTACTTC. Its translation: CASSPRGGTGDYEQYF.

In its sample, this clone was seen a few times. The chain joins TRBV6-1 to TRBJ2-5; no clear D gene. V lost 3 bases and J 1 base, leaving 9 bases between the germline ends. CDR1 and CDR2 (germline): MNHNS, SASEGT. This CDR3 has 14 residues. In DNA form, the CDR3 reads TGTGCCAGCAGTGACTCAGAACCCCAAGAGACCCAGTACTTC. Its protein is CASSDSEPQETQYF.

This chain joins TRBV6-5 and TRBJ1-1, with no clear D. Germline V gene sequence: CDR1 MNHEY, CDR2 SVGAGI. The germline V and J ends were trimmed by 0 bases and 0 bases, with 11 bases remaining between them. This CDR3 is built from 16 residues. CDR3 loop: CASSYSKELMNTEAFF. CDR3 DNA sequence: TGTGCCAGCAGTTACTCGAAAGAGCTAATGAACACTGAAGCTTTCTTT.

V gene TRBV11-3 combines with J gene TRBJ1-2, with D hard to call. V was trimmed by 0 bases and J by 1 base, leaving 6 bases between them. The germline CDR1 and CDR2 sequences are SGHNT and YENEEA. The CDR3 is 14 amino acids. The CDR3 spells CASSLDHNNYGYTF. The CDR3 DNA sequence: TGTGCCAGCAGCTTAGATCACAATAACTATGGCTACACCTTC. The complete variable domain, with remaining parts taken from reference TRBV11-3 and TRBJ1-2, reads EAGVVQSPRYKIIEKKQPVAFWCNPISGHNTLYWYLQNLGQGPELLIRYENEEAVDDSQLPKDRFSAERLKGVDSTLKIQPAELGDSAVYLCASSLDHNNYGYTFGSGTRLTVV.

V and J are TRBV6-6 and TRBJ1-3; the D gene is possibly TRBD1 (6 bases). This CDR3 has 16 amino acids. V was clipped by 6 bases and J by 3 bases, with 18 bases between them. The germline CDR1 and CDR2 sequences are MNHNY and SVGAGI (reference sequence). The CDR3 is CASRPNRDWSGNTIYF. The CDR3 bases are TGTGCCAGCAGACCGAACAGGGATTGGAGTGGAAACACCATATATTTT.

J is TRBJ2-2 and V is TRBV2, with 11 bases fitting TRBD2. The CDR3 is 14 residues long. In germline, CDR1 is SNHLY, CDR2 FYNNEI. The V segment lost 8 bases and the J segment 9 bases; nucleotides outside the gene matches: 8. CDR3 in amino acids: CASLAGGTVRELFF. CDR3 sequence (DNA): TGTGCCAGCCTAGCGGGGGGTACGGTCCGGGAGCTGTTTTTT.

In this sample, this clone turned up a few times. The chain links TRBV5-4 to TRBJ2-3, with 8 bases matching TRBD2. Germline assignment: CDR1 SGHNT and CDR2 YYREEE (reference sequence). This CDR3 region has 13 residues. The ends lost 7 bases at V and 6 bases at J; junction bases unmatched: 7. The CDR3 protein is CASRRGGEDTQYF. CDR3 bases: TGTGCCAGCCGTCGGGGGGGCGAGGATACGCAGTATTTT.

The CDR3: CASRLDRGRGETQYF. The DNA of the CDR3 is TGTGCCAGCAGACTCGACAGGGGGCGCGGAGAGACCCAGTACTTC. This chain connects TRBV6-5 to TRBJ2-5, with 10 bases matching TRBD1. The J segment lost 4 bases and the V segment lost 6 bases, leaving 8 bases of the junction unmatched. CDR3 length equals 15 residues. CDR1 and CDR2 (germline): MNHEY, SVGAGI.

Written as DNA, the CDR3 is TGTGCCAGCAGCCAGACTAGCCAACAAGGCGTTGAGCAGTTCTTC. Residues: CASSQTSQQGVEQFF. V gene TRBV5-5 combines with J gene TRBJ2-1; 7 nucleotides agree with TRBD2. V lost 4 bases and J lost 9; bases outside the gene matches: 13. This CDR3 comprises 15 residues. Germline loops: CDR1 SGHKS, CDR2 YYEKEE (reference sequence).

The V gene is TRBV18, the J gene TRBJ1-1, with 7 bases that match TRBD1. Losses at the gene ends were 4 bases for V and 7 bases for J; bases not matched to a gene: 18. The CDR3 length is 17 residues. The germline V gene encodes CDR1 KGHSH and CDR2 LQKENI. The CDR3 sequence is CASSLFEGATGGFEAFF. The DNA of the CDR3 is TGTGCCAGCTCACTTTTCGAGGGGGCTACGGGTGGATTTGAAGCTTTCTTT.

V and J are TRBV6-6 and TRBJ1-2; 11 nucleotides match TRBD1. This CDR3 comprises 16 residues. Unmatched junction bases numbered 12, after V lost 6 bases and J lost 6 bases. In germline, CDR1 is MNHNY, CDR2 SVGAGI (reference sequence). The CDR3 nucleotides read TGTGCCAGCAGAACCGGGACAGGGGGGATTATGGATGGCTACACCTTC. Encoded protein: CASRTGTGGIMDGYTF.

Written as DNA, the CDR3 is TGTGCCAGCAGTCATCGACAGGGGGTAGCAGATACGCAGTATTTT. Amino acids: CASSHRQGVADTQYF. This chain connects TRBV5-4 to TRBJ2-3; 9 nucleotides match TRBD1. With V trimmed by 5 bases and J by 4 bases, 8 bases remained unmatched. CDR3 length equals 15 residues. CDR1 and CDR2 from the germline V gene are SGHNT and YYREEE (reference sequence).

The genes are TRBV29-1 and TRBJ1-5; the match to TRBD1 covers 10 bases. Looked up from germline, CDR1 is SQVTM and CDR2 is ANQGSEA. J lost 2 bases, V lost 4 bases, and 2 bases had no gene match. The CDR3 contains 14 residues. The CDR3 nucleotides read TGCAGCGTTGTGACAGGGGGCGGCAATCAGCCCCAGCATTTT. Amino acids: CSVVTGGGNQPQHF.

The sample holds a few counts of this clone. The rearrangement joins TRBV5-6 to TRBJ1-4; TRBD1 is a possible D gene (6 bases). With 1 base removed from V and 10 bases from J, the gap between germline ends came to 17 bases. The CDR3 has 15 residues. The germline V gene has CDR1 SGHDT and CDR2 YYEEEE. This CDR3 is CASSLPGQSRGKLFF. DNA for the CDR3: TGTGCCAGCAGCTTGCCGGGACAATCCCGGGGAAAACTGTTTTTT.